The present entry profiles one T cell receptor (beta chain) with its context. As yet, its antigen is unknown. These data belong to a study of cytomegalovirus exposure and HLA in healthy donors. Overall study: The 120 or so validation repertoires were produced on the same platform as the 550 to 700 repertoires of the first cohort. This was reported in a later analysis. The study's findings and limits: The tendency of first-cohort TCR clusters to co-occur in the 120 or so validation repertoires was identified by a subsequent analysis.

V lost 8 bases and J 1 base, leaving 8 bases between the germline ends. The germline V gene has CDR1 SNHLY and CDR2 FYNNEI. The CDR3 sequence is 12 residues long. These donors were members of the approximately 110-subject validation cohort, a group separate from the roughly 670-subject first cohort. Sequencing was performed with immunoSEQ multiplex PCR; in TCRdb, only in-frame clones are kept and a portion is missing. This sample has around 70,000 clones, with about 95% found just once. This receptor was taken from a man aged 18 to 29 in good health and CMV-seronegative. The chain has TRBV2 and TRBJ1-1, with a weak D call TRBD1 (6 bases). What was sequenced was PBMCs. CDR3 in DNA: TGTGCCAGCGAGACAGGGAACACTGAAGCTTTCTTT. It encodes CASETGNTEAFF.